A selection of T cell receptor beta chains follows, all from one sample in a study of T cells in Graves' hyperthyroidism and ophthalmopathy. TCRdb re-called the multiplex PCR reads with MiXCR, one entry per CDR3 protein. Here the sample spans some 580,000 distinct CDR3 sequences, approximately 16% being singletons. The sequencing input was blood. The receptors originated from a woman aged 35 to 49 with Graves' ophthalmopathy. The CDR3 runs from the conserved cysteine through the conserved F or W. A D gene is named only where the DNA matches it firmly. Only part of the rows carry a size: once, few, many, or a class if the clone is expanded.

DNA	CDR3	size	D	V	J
TGTGCCAGCAGTGAACGGGTTACTAGCGGCTCCTACGAGCAGTACTTC	CASSERVTSGSYEQYF	few	TRBD2	TRBV2	TRBJ2-7
TGTGCCAGCAGCCCCGGACAGCTTGAAGCTTTCTTT	CASSPGQLEAFF	once	-	TRBV5-5	TRBJ1-1
TGTGCCAGCAGCTTAATCGGTTTTGGGGAAGAGACCCAGTACTTC	CASSLIGFGEETQYF	-	-	TRBV11-2	TRBJ2-5
TGTGCCAGTAGTACCAGGACCGGGACAGGGGGCGACGAGCAGTACTTC	CASSTRTGTGGDEQYF	-	TRBD1	TRBV19	TRBJ2-7
TGTACCAGCAGCCAAGTCACTAGCGGGGCTTACAATGAGCAGTTCTTC	CTSSQVTSGAYNEQFF	once	TRBD2	TRBV14	TRBJ2-1
TGTGCCAGCTCACCAAGACAGCAGGTGGGAGAGACCCAGTACTTC	CASSPRQQVGETQYF	few	-	TRBV18	TRBJ2-5
TGTGCCACCGCGGACAGTGATACGCAGTATTTT	CATADSDTQYF	few	-	TRBV24-1	TRBJ2-3
TGTGCCAGTAGTATAAGGGACTACACAGATACGCAGTATTTT	CASSIRDYTDTQYF	-	TRBD2	TRBV19	TRBJ2-3
TGTGCTAGCAGCTTAGGGGCTAGGGGAGAAGAGACCCAGTACTTC	CASSLGARGEETQYF	-	-	TRBV7-7	TRBJ2-5
TGTGCCAGCTCAATAACCTCCCAAGAGACCCAGTACTTC	CASSITSQETQYF	many	-	TRBV18	TRBJ2-5
TGCGCCAGCAGCCCGGGCGGTGGCAGGGATTACATTCAGTACTTC	CASSPGGGRDYIQYF	many	-	TRBV5-1	TRBJ2-4
TGTGCCAGCAGCTCCGACCCCGGTTCTTACAATGAGCAGTTCTTC	CASSSDPGSYNEQFF	-	-	TRBV6-2/TRBV6-3	TRBJ2-1
TGTGCCAGCTCACCGGGAGGATTCGAGCAGTACTTC	CASSPGGFEQYF	-	-	TRBV18	TRBJ2-7
TGTGCCAGCAGTTTTAGCGCTTCCTACGAGCAGTACTTC	CASSFSASYEQYF	few	-	TRBV27	TRBJ2-7
TGTGCCAGCAGTTTGGACCGGGGTAGAAACACCATATATTTT	CASSLDRGRNTIYF	few	-	TRBV12-3/TRBV12-4	TRBJ1-3
TGTGCCAGCAGCTTAACGCGGGGGGCCAACGTCCTGACTTTC	CASSLTRGANVLTF	-	-	TRBV11-2	TRBJ2-6
TGTGCCAGCAGACAACTAGCGGGGGGCCCAGATACGCAGTATTTT	CASRQLAGGPDTQYF	many	TRBD2	TRBV3-1	TRBJ2-3
TGTGCCAGCAGTCCCCGGACCAGCGTCAGTGAGCAGTTCTTC	CASSPRTSVSEQFF	-	-	TRBV27	TRBJ2-1
TGTGCCAGCAGTTTACCCTCGGGACAGTCCGGGGAGCTGTTTTTT	CASSLPSGQSGELFF	few	TRBD1	TRBV28	TRBJ2-2
TGCAGCGTGATATTGACAGGGGGTCAGCCCCAGCATTTT	CSVILTGGQPQHF	few	TRBD1	TRBV29-1	TRBJ1-5
TGTGCCAGCAGTTACTCGACTTGGAGAATTCAAGAGACCCAGTACTTC	CASSYSTWRIQETQYF	many	-	TRBV6-2/TRBV6-3	TRBJ2-5
TGTGCCAGCAGCCAAGCCCCCGGCTACAGAGGGACTGAAGCTTTCTTT	CASSQAPGYRGTEAFF	many	-	TRBV3-1	TRBJ1-1
TGTGCCTGCAGGACAGGGGGCGAGGCTTTCTTT	CACRTGGEAFF	many	TRBD1	TRBV6-2/TRBV6-3	TRBJ1-1
TGTGCCAGCAGCAGACTAGCGGGAGGCGCAGATGAGCAGTTCTTC	CASSRLAGGADEQFF	-	TRBD2	TRBV28	TRBJ2-1
TGTGCCAGCAGCGCTGGACAGAGGACTGAAGCTTTCTTT	CASSAGQRTEAFF	-	-	TRBV11-2	TRBJ1-1
TGTGCCAGCCGGGGTTCCAATGAGCAGTTCTTC	CASRGSNEQFF	many	-	TRBV6-1	TRBJ2-1
TGTGCCAGCAGCTTCGGGGTAGCGGGGATCCCAGACACGCAGTATTTT	CASSFGVAGIPDTQYF	few	TRBD2	TRBV7-8	TRBJ2-3
TGTGCCAGCAGCCAATCGGCGGGAACAGGCGGGGAGCTGTTTTTT	CASSQSAGTGGELFF	-	-	TRBV3-1	TRBJ2-2
TGTGCCAGCAGCCAACTCACTAGCGGGAACGAGCAGTTCTTC	CASSQLTSGNEQFF	-	TRBD2	TRBV3-1	TRBJ2-1
TGTGCCAGCAGCTTAGGGAAGGGAGCAAATTCACCCCTCCACTTT	CASSLGKGANSPLHF	-	-	TRBV7-6	TRBJ1-6
TGTGCCATCAGTGATTATGGACAGGGAGAGACCCAGTACTTC	CAISDYGQGETQYF	few	TRBD1	TRBV10-3	TRBJ2-5
TGTGCCAGCAGACCTGGCCTATATAGCAATCAGCCCCAGCATTTT	CASRPGLYSNQPQHF	many	-	TRBV27	TRBJ1-5
TGTGCCTGGCACCGGGACATCAACACTGAAGCTTTCTTT	CAWHRDINTEAFF	many	-	TRBV30	TRBJ1-1
TGTGCCAGCAGCCAAAGGGGGGGTAGCAATGAGCAGTTCTTC	CASSQRGGSNEQFF	many	-	TRBV3-1	TRBJ2-1
TGTGCCACTAAAAAGCGGGGGACAGACACTGAAGCTTTCTTT	CATKKRGTDTEAFF	many	TRBD1	TRBV6-1	TRBJ1-1